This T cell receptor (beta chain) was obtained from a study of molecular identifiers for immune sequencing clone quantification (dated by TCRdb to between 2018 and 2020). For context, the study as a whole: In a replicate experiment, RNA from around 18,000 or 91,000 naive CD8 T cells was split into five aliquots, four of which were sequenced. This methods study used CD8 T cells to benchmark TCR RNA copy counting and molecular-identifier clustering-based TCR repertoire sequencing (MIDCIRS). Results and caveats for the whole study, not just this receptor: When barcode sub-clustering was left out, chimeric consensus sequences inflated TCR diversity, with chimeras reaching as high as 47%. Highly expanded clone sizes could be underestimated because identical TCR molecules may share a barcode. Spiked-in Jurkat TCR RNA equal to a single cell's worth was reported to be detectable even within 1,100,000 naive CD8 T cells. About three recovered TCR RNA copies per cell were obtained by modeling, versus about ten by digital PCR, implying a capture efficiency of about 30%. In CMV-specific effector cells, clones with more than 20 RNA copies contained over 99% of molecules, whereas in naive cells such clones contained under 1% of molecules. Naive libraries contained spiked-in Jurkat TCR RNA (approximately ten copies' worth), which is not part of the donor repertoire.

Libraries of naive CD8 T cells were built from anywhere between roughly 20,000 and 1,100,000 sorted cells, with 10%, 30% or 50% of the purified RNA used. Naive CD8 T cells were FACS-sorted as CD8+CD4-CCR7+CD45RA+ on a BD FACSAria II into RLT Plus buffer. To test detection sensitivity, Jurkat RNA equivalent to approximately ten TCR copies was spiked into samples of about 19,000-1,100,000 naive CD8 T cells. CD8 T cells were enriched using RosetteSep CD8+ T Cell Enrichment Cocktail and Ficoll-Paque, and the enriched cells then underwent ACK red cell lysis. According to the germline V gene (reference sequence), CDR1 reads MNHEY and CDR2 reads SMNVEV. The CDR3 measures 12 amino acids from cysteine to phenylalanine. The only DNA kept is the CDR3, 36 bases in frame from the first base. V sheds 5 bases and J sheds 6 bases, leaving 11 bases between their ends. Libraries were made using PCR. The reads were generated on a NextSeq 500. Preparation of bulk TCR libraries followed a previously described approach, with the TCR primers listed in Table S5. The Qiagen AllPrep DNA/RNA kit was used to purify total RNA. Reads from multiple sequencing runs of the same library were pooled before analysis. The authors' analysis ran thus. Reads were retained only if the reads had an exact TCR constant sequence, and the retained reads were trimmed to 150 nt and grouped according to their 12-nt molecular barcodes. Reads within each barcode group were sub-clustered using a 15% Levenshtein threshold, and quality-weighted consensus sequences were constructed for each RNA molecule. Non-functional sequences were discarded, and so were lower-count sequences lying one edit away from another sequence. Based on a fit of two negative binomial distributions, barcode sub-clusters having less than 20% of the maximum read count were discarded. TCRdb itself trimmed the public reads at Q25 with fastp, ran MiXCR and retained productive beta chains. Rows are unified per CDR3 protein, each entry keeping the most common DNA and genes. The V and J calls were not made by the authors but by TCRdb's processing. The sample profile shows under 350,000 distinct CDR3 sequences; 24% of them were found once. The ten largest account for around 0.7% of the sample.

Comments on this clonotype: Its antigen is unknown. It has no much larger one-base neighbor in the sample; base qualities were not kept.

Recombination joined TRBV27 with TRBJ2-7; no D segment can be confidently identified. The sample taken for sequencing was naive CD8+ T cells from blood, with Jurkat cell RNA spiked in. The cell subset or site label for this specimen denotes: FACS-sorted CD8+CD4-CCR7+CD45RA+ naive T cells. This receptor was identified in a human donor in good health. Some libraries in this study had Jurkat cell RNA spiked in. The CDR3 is CASSPRLGEQYF. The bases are TGTGCCAGCAGTCCAAGGTTAGGCGAGCAGTACTTC.